The clone carrying this T cell receptor (beta chain) was detected a few times. The sample originates from a study of blood T cell repertoires in COVID-19. Study overall: Italy, Spain and the United States were the sources of the convalescent and acute COVID-19 samples. Nucleic acid was either cDNA or gDNA, and it came from T cells, B-cell-depleted T cells, or PBMCs.

The germline V gene has CDR1 MNHEY and CDR2 SVGAGI. V dropped 7 bases and J dropped 5 bases, with 17 bases sitting between them. This CDR3 region has 15 residues. In the authors' methods: Reference gene primer amplification gave estimated nucleated cell counts. Sequenced by immunoSEQ multiplex PCR; TCRdb stores in-frame clones only, minus some. V, J and clone size derive from that table, while D and trimming were established from the DNA sequence. The sample records 180,000 or so clones, approximately 84% being singletons. Sequenced: peripheral blood. The source is a woman of 80 years or more with acute or convalescent COVID-19. V is TRBV6-5 and J is TRBJ1-4; possibly TRBD1 for D (6 bases). DNA of the CDR3: TGTGCCAGCACCCAAAACAGGGAGGGAAATGAAAAACTGTTTTTT. Amino acids: CASTQNREGNEKLFF.